The 9 T cell receptor beta chains below were found in one sample sequenced in a study of blood T cell repertoires in COVID-19. Sequencing used immunoSEQ multiplex PCR; TCRdb keeps in-frame clones, though not all of them. Of 370,000 or so clones in the sample, approximately 89% were seen once. The sequenced material came from PBMCs or T cells enriched from blood (not recorded which). The receptors were gathered from a man younger than 40 who had recovered from COVID-19.

The chain links TRBV4-1 to TRBJ1-4; maybe TRBD1 (5 bases). This CDR3 contains 14 residues. Germline CDR1 MGHRA, CDR2 YSYEKL. The V end lost 1 base, the J end lost 8 bases, and 11 bases lay between the germline ends. CDR3 residues: CASSQAGTAEKLFF. CDR3 coding DNA: TGCGCCAGCAGCCAAGCCGGGACTGCGGAAAAACTGTTTTTT.

The chain uses TRBV6-5 and TRBJ2-7; a weak D match, TRBD2 (6 bases). This CDR3 has 14 amino acids. Trimming cost V 6 bases and J 2 bases, with 14 bases left between them. Germline CDR1 reads MNHEY; CDR2 reads SVGAGI. The CDR3 DNA sequence: TGTGCCAGCAGCACCGGGACTCCAGCCTACGAGCAGTACTTC. Its protein is CASSTGTPAYEQYF.

CDR3 DNA: TGTGCTAGTGGTTTGAGCCCTAGCGCCTACAATGAGCAGTTCTTC. It is translated as CASGLSPSAYNEQFF. This chain uses TRBV12-5 with TRBJ2-1, with D maybe TRBD2 (6 bases). This CDR3 is built from 15 residues. The germline CDR1 and CDR2 sequences are LGHNT and FRNRAP. Trimming cost V 2 bases and J 2 bases, with 10 bases left between them.

V usage is TRBV3-1 (or the pseudogene TRBV3-2) and J usage is TRBJ1-1; no definite D call. Germline V lookup: CDR1 LGHDT, CDR2 YNNKEL (reference sequence). With 4 bases removed from V and 4 bases from J, the gap between germline ends came to 13 bases. CDR3 length: 14 residues. The CDR3 DNA reads as TGTGCCAGCAGCCCCCAGGAGGGCGGCACTGAAGCTTTCTTT. It codes for CASSPQEGGTEAFF.

The V and J genes are TRBV15 and TRBJ1-4; TRBD1 is a possible D gene (6 bases). Deletions cut 5 bases from V and 5 bases from J, with 21 bases between. The germline CDR1 and CDR2 sequences are LNHNV and YYDKDF (reference sequence). The CDR3 runs to 17 residues. The DNA of the CDR3 is TGTGCCACCAGCCCCCCCGGACAGACTTACGGAAATGAAAAACTGTTTTTT. Amino acids: CATSPPGQTYGNEKLFF.

The V call is TRBV7-2, the J call TRBJ2-3; TRBD2 agrees at 12 bases. V lost 1 base to trimming and J lost 5 bases; unmatched junction nucleotides: 7. The CDR3 contains 17 residues. Germline-derived CDR1 and CDR2 are SGHTA and FQGNSA. CDR3 residues: CASSLDLLAGGVDTQYF. The CDR3 region has the DNA TGTGCCAGCAGCTTAGATCTTCTAGCGGGGGGGGTAGATACGCAGTATTTT.

The chain links TRBV9 to TRBJ2-1, with D possibly TRBD2 on 6 matching bases. Germline V gene data show CDR1 as SGDLS and CDR2 as YYNGEE. V was clipped by 2 bases and J by 2 bases, with 11 bases between them. The CDR3 is made up of 15 amino acids. CDR3 DNA sequence: TGTGCCAGCAGCGTCACGGGGGTTACCTACAATGAGCAGTTCTTC. Residues: CASSVTGVTYNEQFF.

This chain links TRBV3-1 (or the pseudogene TRBV3-2) with TRBJ1-6, with unresolved D. The CDR3 is 12 residues long. The germline V gene encodes CDR1 LGHDT and CDR2 YNNKEL (reference sequence). V was pared by 5 bases and J by 6 bases, with 5 bases between. The CDR3 coding sequence is TGTGCCAGCAGCTCAGGTAATTCACCCCTCCACTTT. Residues: CASSSGNSPLHF.

The CDR3 DNA follows: TGTGCCAGCCGGGAACGAACTAATGAAAAACTGTTTTTT. This encodes CASRERTNEKLFF. The rearrangement joins TRBV2 to TRBJ1-4; unclear D gene. V was pared by 8 bases and J by 1 base, with 8 bases between. This CDR3 contains 13 residues. The V gene's germline CDR1 is SNHLY and CDR2 FYNNEI.